The 12 T cell receptor beta chains given below trace back to one sample, sequenced in a study of T cells in Graves' hyperthyroidism and ophthalmopathy. Amplified TCR beta CDR3 regions derived from RNA transcripts. The HTBI primer set served for first-round RT-PCR of the TCR CDR3. TCRdb re-called the multiplex PCR reads with MiXCR, one entry per CDR3 protein. The data show around 350,000 distinct CDR3 sequences, just under 25% seen once. The source material was blood. These receptors all stem from a man in his fifties or sixties with Graves' hyperthyroidism.

This sequence joins TRBV20-1 and TRBJ2-1, with 8 bases that match TRBD1. This CDR3 is 15 amino acids long. Losses at the gene ends were 7 bases for V and 8 bases for J; bases not matched to a gene: 16. The germline V gene encodes CDR1 DFQATT and CDR2 SNEGSKA (reference sequence). This chain's CDR3 is CSVYSSDRGAHEQFF. The CDR3 nucleotides are TGCAGTGTTTATAGTTCTGACAGGGGAGCCCATGAGCAGTTCTTC.

The chain carries TRBV4-3 and TRBJ2-2; 8 bases are a match to TRBD1. Looked up from germline, CDR1 is LGHNA and CDR2 is YSLEER. Trimming at V came to 0 bases and at J to 4 bases, leaving 7 bases not matched to a gene. The CDR3 contains 17 residues. CDR3 in amino acids: CASSQDPLTGVTGELFF. CDR3 DNA sequence: TGCGCCAGCAGCCAAGATCCCCTGACAGGGGTCACCGGGGAGCTGTTTTTT.

This clonotype was counted at least ten times. The chain recombines TRBV6-1 with TRBJ2-2, with 11 positions matching TRBD2. Losses at the gene ends were 6 bases for V and 4 bases for J; bases not matched to a gene: 13. Germline V lookup: CDR1 MNHNS, CDR2 SASEGT. This CDR3 has 18 amino acids. The DNA of the CDR3 is TGTGCCAGCAGGCCGGGGACTAGCGGAAGCCGGTTCACCGGGGAGCTGTTTTTT. Protein sequence: CASRPGTSGSRFTGELFF.

As to this clonotype: One end of the junction varies from germline; a read error may be responsible. The chain couples TRBV7-7 to TRBJ2-2, with D possibly TRBD1 on 5 matching bases. Germline CDR1 SSHAT, CDR2 FNYEAQ (reference sequence). The CDR3 has 14 residues. CDR3 DNA sequence: TGTGCTAGCAGCCCGGACATCGACGCCGGGGAGCTGTTTTTT. Its protein product is CASSPDIDAGELFF.

The rearrangement joins TRBV20-1 to TRBJ2-3, with TRBD2 matching over 8 bases. This CDR3 has 16 amino acids. Germline V gives CDR1 DFQATT, CDR2 SNEGSKA (reference sequence). The V gene end was trimmed by 6 bases and the J gene end by 6 bases; junction bases not matched to a gene: 17. CDR3 protein: CSASSLDSGIEDTQYF. In DNA, the CDR3 is TGCAGTGCCAGCAGCCTGGATAGCGGGATCGAGGATACGCAGTATTTT.

The gene calls are TRBV5-1 and TRBJ1-1; D is ambiguous. Germline CDR1 reads SGHRS; CDR2 reads YFSETQ. This CDR3 comprises 13 residues. V was pared by 1 base and J by 3 bases, with 7 bases between. The CDR3 coding sequence is TGCGCCAGCAGCTTGCAATCTTACACTGAAGCTTTCTTT. Protein: CASSLQSYTEAFF.

The CDR3 DNA is TGCAGTGCTAGAGATCTGTACAGGGGAATAGAGCAGTTCTTC. Protein: CSARDLYRGIEQFF. The chain links TRBV20-1 to TRBJ2-1, with 7 bases that match TRBD1. This CDR3 is 14 amino acids long. The V gene end was trimmed by 0 bases and the J gene end by 10 bases; junction bases not matched to a gene: 9. From germline, CDR1 is DFQATT and CDR2 SNEGSKA (reference sequence).

The chain couples TRBV7-6 to TRBJ2-7; TRBD1 is a possible D gene (6 bases). Trimming removed 5 bases from V and 1 base from J, with 27 bases in between. Germline V gene sequence: CDR1 SGHVS, CDR2 FNYEAQ. CDR3 length: 19 amino acids. CDR3 residues: CASSPHRAIQGIRSYEQYF. CDR3 coding DNA: TGTGCCAGCAGCCCCCATCGGGCGATACAGGGCATTAGGTCCTACGAGCAGTACTTC.

This clonotype was counted at least ten times. The rearrangement joins TRBV11-3 to TRBJ2-7; 7 nucleotides align to TRBD1. The germline gives CDR1 SGHNT, CDR2 YENEEA. This CDR3 has 14 residues. Germline trimming cut 0 bases from V and 6 bases from J; bases unmatched to any gene: 5. CDR3 sequence reads: CASSLDHRGGEQYF. The CDR3 DNA sequence: TGTGCCAGCAGCTTAGATCACAGGGGTGGCGAGCAGTACTTC. The full variable domain, completed using reference TRBV11-3 and TRBJ2-7, is EAGVVQSPRYKIIEKKQPVAFWCNPISGHNTLYWYLQNLGQGPELLIRYENEEAVDDSQLPKDRFSAERLKGVDSTLKIQPAELGDSAVYLCASSLDHRGGEQYFGPGTRLTVT.

The chain links TRBV20-1 to TRBJ1-6; possible D gene TRBD1, 5 bases. Trimming took off 6 bases at V and 8 bases at J, with 17 bases between the two ends. The CDR3 consists of 14 residues. Germline-derived CDR1 and CDR2 are DFQATT and SNEGSKA (reference sequence). CDR3 in amino acids: CSAVGGRGDSPLHF. Written as DNA, the CDR3 is TGCAGTGCAGTCGGTGGGAGGGGTGATTCACCCCTCCACTTT.

Comments on this clonotype: One end of the junction varies from germline; a read error may be responsible. This chain links TRBV19 with TRBJ2-1, with TRBD2 matching 9 bases. The CDR3 totals 19 residues. CDR1 is LNHDA and CDR2 is SQIVND in the germline V gene (reference sequence). DNA of the CDR3: TGTGCCAGTAGTATTCGGGTTTCGCTAGCGGGGAGCTCCTACAATGGGCAGTTCTTC. As protein: CASSIRVSLAGSSYNGQFF. The full variable domain, its missing parts supplied by reference TRBV19 and TRBJ2-1, is DGGITQSPKYLFRKEGQNVTLSCEQNLNHDAMYWYRQDPGQGLRLIYYSQIVNDFQKGDIAEGYSVSREKKESFPLTVTSAQKNPTAFYLCASSIRVSLAGSSYNGQFFGPGTRLTVL.

This clonotype was counted a few times. In nucleotides, the CDR3 is TGCGCCAGCAGCCGGTCCGGGGGAAGTTACAATGAGCAGTTCTTC. Amino acid sequence: CASSRSGGSYNEQFF. The chain carries TRBV5-1 and TRBJ2-1, with a weak D call TRBD2 (6 bases). The V gene's germline CDR1 is SGHRS and CDR2 YFSETQ. The V gene lost 4 bases and the J gene lost 4 bases, with 15 bases spanning the gap. This CDR3 is built from 15 residues.